The TCR beta chain under discussion was sequenced for a study of blood T cell repertoires in COVID-19. Study-level information: Material from acute and convalescent COVID-19 was sourced from the United States, Italy and Spain. T cells, B-cell-depleted T cells, or PBMCs supplied cDNA or gDNA.

This CDR3 region has 17 residues. Germline V gene data show CDR1 as SGHRS and CDR2 as YFSETQ. Germline trimming cut 3 bases from V and 1 base from J; bases unmatched to any gene: 10. The table came from immunoSEQ multiplex PCR; TCRdb's copy has only in-frame clones and leaves some out. In the table there are about 74,000 clones, around 90% of which are singletons. This chain connects TRBV5-1 to TRBJ1-1; 9 positions match TRBD1. The material sequenced was peripheral blood. The receptor was isolated from a woman at least 80 years old with acute or convalescent COVID-19. CDR3: CASSYAGQGKGNTEAFF. The DNA of the CDR3 is TGCGCCAGCAGCTACGCCGGACAGGGGAAGGGGAACACTGAAGCTTTCTTT.